This T cell receptor (beta chain) stems from a study of T cells in Graves' hyperthyroidism and ophthalmopathy. Study-wide points: Most expanded thyroid clonotypes above 0.001 recurred in blood. Ophthalmopathy was told apart from stable hyperthyroidism by a 13 V-J model. The model anticipated ophthalmopathy a median about six months pre-onset.

Germline values: CDR1 LNHDA, CDR2 SQIVND (reference sequence). V lost 6 bases to trimming and J lost 7 bases, with 22 bases between them. This CDR3 has 16 residues. Amplified TCR beta CDR3 regions derived from RNA transcripts. When the TCR CDR3 underwent first-round RT-PCR, the HTBI primer set was used. TCRdb recomputed calls from the multiplex PCR reads with MiXCR, one row per CDR3 protein. The sample has approximately 700,000 distinct CDR3 sequences; roughly 15% are singletons. As for this clonotype: What it binds is unknown.

The TCR was taken from a man aged 18 to 29 with Graves' hyperthyroidism. Material: blood. The chain uses TRBV19 and TRBJ2-1, with a possible D match to TRBD2 (5 bases). For the CDR3, the DNA is TGTGCCAGTAGGGTCTCGGGGATCGGGTTTGGGAATGAGCAGTTCTTC. This translates into CASRVSGIGFGNEQFF.